Presented here are 15 T cell receptor beta chains from one specimen sequenced in a study of cytomegalovirus exposure and HLA in healthy donors. Researchers ran the PCR with 60 Vbeta and 13 Jbeta primers. Clones were read by immunoSEQ multiplex PCR, and TCRdb kept only the in-frame ones, dropping some. This sample has approximately 120,000 clones, with 77% found just once. The sequencing sample was made of PBMCs. These receptors all stem from a woman aged 40-49 years in good health and CMV-seropositive.

The gene calls are TRBV5-5 and TRBJ2-7; TRBD1 matches at 9 bases. Germline CDR1 and CDR2: SGHKS and YYEKEE (reference sequence). J was trimmed by 0 bases and V by 2 bases; bases with no gene match: 6. The CDR3 contains 16 residues. The CDR3 loop is CASSLTGTGSSYEQYF. The CDR3 DNA reads TGTGCCAGCAGCTTAACCGGGACAGGGAGCTCCTACGAGCAGTACTTC.

This clone was seen repeatedly, ten times or more. The genes are TRBV5-1 and TRBJ2-7; the match to TRBD2 covers 9 bases. This CDR3 region has 16 residues. The J segment lost 7 bases and the V segment lost 0 bases, leaving 11 bases of the junction unmatched. Germline V gene lookup returns CDR1 SGHRS and CDR2 YFSETQ. The CDR3 region has the DNA TGCGCCAGCAGCTTGGCCCGGGCGGGAGGGGCGGCAGAGCAGTACTTC. This gives the protein CASSLARAGGAAEQYF.

The genes are TRBV19 and TRBJ2-7; 9 nucleotides match TRBD2. CDR1 is LNHDA, CDR2 SQIVND, per germline (reference sequence). The V gene end was trimmed by 4 bases and the J gene end by 6 bases; junction bases not matched to a gene: 10. The CDR3 totals 15 residues. For the CDR3, the DNA is TGTGCCAGTAGTAAGGTGCGGGAGGGCCCCTCCGAGCAGTACTTC. This gives the protein CASSKVREGPSEQYF. Together with reference TRBV19 and TRBJ2-7, the CDR3 gives the full variable domain: DGGITQSPKYLFRKEGQNVTLSCEQNLNHDAMYWYRQDPGQGLRLIYYSQIVNDFQKGDIAEGYSVSREKKESFPLTVTSAQKNPTAFYLCASSKVREGPSEQYFGPGTRLTVT.

This chain uses TRBV6-4 with TRBJ2-1; the match to TRBD2 covers 8 bases. The CDR3 contains 14 residues. The germline CDR1 and CDR2 sequences are MRHNA and SNTAGT. Germline trimming cut 3 bases from V and 8 bases from J; bases unmatched to any gene: 6. CDR3 sequence: CASSETGGVDEQFF. The CDR3 bases are TGTGCCAGCAGTGAAACGGGAGGGGTCGATGAGCAGTTCTTC.

This clone came up a few times. The chain links TRBV11-2 to TRBJ2-7; 10 bases agree with TRBD2. The J segment lost 2 bases and the V segment lost 2 bases, leaving 9 bases of the junction unmatched. The CDR3 loop spans 17 amino acids. Germline V lookup: CDR1 SGHAT, CDR2 FQNNGV. The CDR3 loop is CASSLLLAGDFPYEQYF. The CDR3, as DNA: TGTGCCAGCAGCTTATTGCTAGCGGGAGACTTCCCCTACGAGCAGTACTTC. The variable domain in full, with the rest retrieved from reference TRBV11-2 and TRBJ2-7, is EAGVAQSPRYKIIEKRQSVAFWCNPISGHATLYWYQQILGQGPKLLIQFQNNGVVDDSQLPKDRFSAERLKGVDSTLKIQPAKLEDSAVYLCASSLLLAGDFPYEQYFGPGTRLTVT.

The genes are TRBV5-1 and TRBJ1-2; the D is unclear. Trimming left V 5 bases short and J 4 bases short, with 12 bases between. This CDR3 comprises 13 residues. Germline V gene sequence: CDR1 SGHRS, CDR2 YFSETQ. CDR3 in amino acids: CASSRAAGYGYTF. The DNA of the CDR3 is TGCGCCAGCAGTCGGGCCGCGGGCTATGGCTACACCTTC. Using reference TRBV5-1 and TRBJ1-2 for the parts outside the CDR3, the full variable domain is KAGVTQTPRYLIKTRGQQVTLSCSPISGHRSVSWYQQTPGQGLQFLFEYFSETQRNKGNFPGRFSGRQFSNSRSEMNVSTLELGDSALYLCASSRAAGYGYTFGSGTRLTVV.

This clone showed up just a few times. V usage is TRBV7-3 and J usage is TRBJ1-2; D is perhaps TRBD1 (6 bases). Trimming stripped 5 bases from V and 3 bases from J, with 16 bases between. From germline, CDR1 is SGHTA and CDR2 FQGTGA. The length of the CDR3 is 15 residues. The CDR3: CASSPTGGADYGYTF. CDR3 sequence (DNA): TGTGCCAGCAGCCCGACGGGGGGGGCCGACTATGGCTACACCTTC.

The gene calls are TRBV6-6 and TRBJ1-6, with D tentatively TRBD1 (6 bases). CDR3 length: 16 amino acids. Germline V gene lookup returns CDR1 MNHNY and CDR2 SVGAGI (reference sequence). With 2 bases removed from V and 7 bases from J, the gap between germline ends came to 15 bases. The CDR3 sequence: CASSYGLGQGNSPLHF. CDR3 sequence (DNA): TGTGCCAGCAGTTACGGCTTGGGGCAGGGGAATTCACCCCTCCACTTT.

The V call is TRBV20-1, the J call TRBJ1-1; D gene unclear. This CDR3 is 9 amino acids long. The germline V gene has CDR1 DFQATT and CDR2 SNEGSKA (reference sequence). CDR3 loop: CLEVHWAFF. The CDR3 nucleotides are TGCCTAGAGGTCCACTGGGCTTTCTTT.

This clone has more than one count but fewer than ten. This chain links TRBV7-3 with TRBJ2-1; TRBD2 is a possible D gene (6 bases). Germline assignment: CDR1 SGHTA and CDR2 FQGTGA. The CDR3 runs to 15 residues. The V gene lost 2 bases and the J gene lost 2 bases, with 10 bases spanning the gap. CDR3 DNA sequence: TGTGCCAGCAGCTTAGGGGGAGGTACCTACAATGAGCAGTTCTTC. Its translation is CASSLGGGTYNEQFF. The variable domain in full, with the rest retrieved from reference TRBV7-3 and TRBJ2-1, is GAGVSQTPSNKVTEKGKYVELRCDPISGHTALYWYRQSLGQGPEFLIYFQGTGAADDSGLPNDRFFAVRPEGSVSTLKIQRTERGDSAVYLCASSLGGGTYNEQFFGPGTRLTVL.

V usage is TRBV19 and J usage is TRBJ2-1, with D maybe TRBD1 (5 bases). This CDR3 has 13 residues. Germline CDR1 LNHDA, CDR2 SQIVND (reference sequence). Trimming cost V 3 bases and J 7 bases, with 10 bases left between them. CDR3 protein: CASSIQGVNEQFF. CDR3 in DNA: TGTGCCAGTAGTATTCAAGGGGTTAATGAGCAGTTCTTC. Full variable domain (remainder filled in from reference TRBV19 and TRBJ2-1): DGGITQSPKYLFRKEGQNVTLSCEQNLNHDAMYWYRQDPGQGLRLIYYSQIVNDFQKGDIAEGYSVSREKKESFPLTVTSAQKNPTAFYLCASSIQGVNEQFFGPGTRLTVL.

The V call is TRBV4-1, the J call TRBJ2-7; TRBD1 matches 8 bases. CDR1 and CDR2 (germline): MGHRA, YSYEKL. This CDR3 spans 18 amino acids. V lost 0 bases to trimming and J lost 2 bases; unmatched junction nucleotides: 12. Here the CDR3 DNA reads TGCGCCAGCAGCCAAGATCTCCGACAGGGGTTAATTCCCTACGAGCAGTACTTC. Its protein is CASSQDLRQGLIPYEQYF.

The chain is built from TRBV2 and TRBJ2-7, with TRBD2 matching 10 bases. Losses at the gene ends were 8 bases for V and 3 bases for J; bases not matched to a gene: 10. Germline V gives CDR1 SNHLY, CDR2 FYNNEI. The CDR3 consists of 15 residues. CDR3 DNA: TGTGCCAGCGGCGACCCCGGGACTAGCGACTACGAGCAGTACTTC. Protein: CASGDPGTSDYEQYF.

This chain links TRBV6-1 with TRBJ2-3; 9 bases are shared with TRBD2. V shed 6 bases and J 9 bases; nucleotides not matched to a gene: 7. CDR1 MNHNS and CDR2 SASEGT come from the germline V gene. There are 13 residues in the CDR3. DNA for the CDR3: TGTGCCAGCAGACTAGCGGGCGGAGAGACGCAGTATTTT. Translating it yields CASRLAGGETQYF.

J is TRBJ2-6 and V is TRBV9; the D is unclear. The CDR3 consists of 14 residues. Trimming took off 2 bases at V and 0 bases at J, with 3 bases between the two ends. Looked up from germline, CDR1 is SGDLS and CDR2 is YYNGEE. The CDR3 here is CASSVSSGANVLTF. The CDR3 nucleotides are TGTGCCAGCAGCGTTAGCTCTGGGGCCAACGTCCTGACTTTC. Variable domain in full (rest from reference TRBV9 and TRBJ2-6): DSGVTQTPKHLITATGQRVTLRCSPRSGDLSVYWYQQSLDQGLQFLIQYYNGEERAKGNILERFSAQQFPDLHSELNLSSLELGDSALYFCASSVSSGANVLTFGAGSRLTVL.